These 20 T cell receptor beta chains were sequenced from one sample in a study of OX40 agonist ivuxolimab in advanced cancers. Library construction relied on the immunoSEQ multiplex PCR assay. TCRdb carries this immuneACCESS record with in-frame sequences only. Its versions omit some clonotypes, under half of them owing to an unresolved V gene in the studies checked, with the rest unexplained. Recorded for this sample are under 80,000 clones; more than 75% of them occurred a single time. Approximately 0.98% of the sample belongs to the ten largest clones. The specimen comprised CD4+ or CD8+ T cells sorted from blood, sampled in a trial of the OX40 agonist ivuxolimab. Receptors were obtained from an adult with an advanced solid tumor such as melanoma, head and neck, liver or kidney cancer.

This clone was seen only once. This chain uses TRBV6-5 with TRBJ2-4; D might be TRBD1 (6 bases). V lost 6 bases to trimming and J lost 1 base, with 13 bases between them. The V gene's germline CDR1 is MNHEY and CDR2 SVGAGI. The CDR3 covers 15 residues. For the CDR3, the DNA is TGTGCCAGCAGACGGATAGGGGGTGCCAAAAACATTCAGTACTTC. Translating it yields CASRRIGGAKNIQYF.

V usage is TRBV6-4 and J usage is TRBJ2-3, with D unclear. The CDR3 has 15 amino acids. The germline V and J ends were trimmed by 3 bases and 2 bases, with 12 bases remaining between them. Per germline, CDR1 MRHNA and CDR2 SNTAGT. The CDR3: CASSESGSYTDTQYF. The CDR3 bases are TGTGCCAGCAGTGAGTCGGGCTCCTACACAGATACGCAGTATTTT.

The gene calls are TRBV9 and TRBJ2-1; D may match TRBD1 or TRBD2 (5 bases each). The CDR3 is 14 amino acids. Germline V gives CDR1 SGDLS, CDR2 YYNGEE. V shed 0 bases and J shed 10 bases, with 14 bases lying between them. The CDR3 is CASSVVQAGGEQFF. In DNA, the CDR3 is TGTGCCAGCAGCGTAGTACAGGCCGGCGGGGAGCAGTTCTTC. The whole variable domain, filled in from reference TRBV9 and TRBJ2-1, reads DSGVTQTPKHLITATGQRVTLRCSPRSGDLSVYWYQQSLDQGLQFLIQYYNGEERAKGNILERFSAQQFPDLHSELNLSSLELGDSALYFCASSVVQAGGEQFFGPGTRLTVL.

The J gene is TRBJ2-3, the V gene TRBV5-6; D is unclear. With 1 base removed from V and 0 bases from J, the gap between germline ends came to 9 bases. Germline assignment: CDR1 SGHDT and CDR2 YYEEEE. The CDR3 covers 15 residues. This CDR3 reads CASSLYFISTDTQYF. Here the CDR3 DNA reads TGTGCCAGCAGCTTGTATTTTATTAGCACAGATACGCAGTATTTT. The full variable domain, its missing parts supplied by reference TRBV5-6 and TRBJ2-3, is DAGVTQSPTHLIKTRGQQVTLRCSPKSGHDTVSWYQQALGQGPQFIFQYYEEEERQRGNFPDRFSGHQFPNYSSELNVNALLLGDSALYLCASSLYFISTDTQYFGPGTRLTVL.

The chain joins TRBV7-9 to TRBJ2-1; TRBD2 matches 12 bases. This CDR3 comprises 17 residues. Germline CDR1 is SEHNR and CDR2 is FQNEAQ (reference sequence). After removal of 1 base from V and 3 bases from J, the junction contained 4 bases not matched to a gene. CDR3 sequence: CASSLGLAGVYYNEQFF. The CDR3 bases are TGTGCCAGCAGCTTAGGACTAGCGGGAGTTTACTACAATGAGCAGTTCTTC.

This chain links TRBV6-5 with TRBJ2-7; D uncertain. The CDR3 is 13 amino acids. V lost 0 bases and J lost 5, with 8 bases in between. Germline loops: CDR1 MNHEY, CDR2 SVGAGI. The CDR3 DNA reads as TGTGCCAGCAGTTACTCGGGGTATCACGAGCAGTACTTC. The encoded protein is CASSYSGYHEQYF.

This chain joins TRBV7-8 and TRBJ1-2; no firm D call. CDR1 and CDR2 from the germline V gene are SGHVS and FQNEAQ. This CDR3 spans 13 amino acids. V gave up 2 bases and J gave up 6 bases, with 10 bases separating them. The CDR3 loop is CASSLKAGHGYTF. The CDR3 DNA reads TGTGCCAGCAGCTTAAAGGCAGGTCATGGCTACACCTTC. The full variable domain, rest sourced from reference TRBV7-8 and TRBJ1-2, is GAGVSQSPRYKVAKRGQDVALRCDPISGHVSLFWYQQALGQGPEFLTYFQNEAQLDKSGLPSDRFFAERPEGSVSTLKIQRTQQEDSAVYLCASSLKAGHGYTFGSGTRLTVV.

The CDR3 sequence is CASSTHLVPGDNEQFF. The CDR3 DNA is TGTGCCAGCAGCACCCACCTAGTGCCCGGAGACAATGAGCAGTTCTTC. The J gene is TRBJ2-1, the V gene TRBV7-9, with unresolved D. In germline, CDR1 is SEHNR, CDR2 FQNEAQ (reference sequence). This CDR3 comprises 16 residues. Trimming took 5 bases from V and 5 from J, leaving 19 bases between them.

The chain links TRBV28 to TRBJ2-5; D may correspond to TRBD1 or TRBD2 (5 bases each). V was clipped by 5 bases and J by 2 bases, with 12 bases between them. CDR1 and CDR2 (germline): MDHEN, SYDVKM. The CDR3 is 14 amino acids. The CDR3 sequence: CASSPGRPQETQYF. The CDR3 DNA reads TGTGCCAGCAGTCCGGGACGGCCGCAAGAGACCCAGTACTTC.

This chain connects TRBV6-5 to TRBJ1-1; no clear D. Trimming pared 5 bases from V and 10 bases from J, leaving 14 bases between. The CDR3 runs to 12 residues. Germline V gene sequence: CDR1 MNHEY, CDR2 SVGAGI. The CDR3 protein is CASSDVLLVAFF. DNA of the CDR3: TGTGCCAGCAGTGATGTTTTACTGGTAGCTTTCTTT.

The chain has TRBV19 and TRBJ2-3; weak D call: TRBD1 (5 bases). This CDR3 contains 14 residues. Between the trimmed V and J ends, which lost 4 bases and 0 bases, there was a span of 8 bases. Germline V gene sequence: CDR1 LNHDA, CDR2 SQIVND (reference sequence). This CDR3 is CASSRAGSTDTQYF. CDR3 coding DNA: TGTGCCAGTAGTAGGGCAGGGAGCACAGATACGCAGTATTTT.

The chain employs TRBV20-1 and TRBJ2-5; D may be TRBD2 (6 bases). This CDR3 has 11 amino acids. Germline V gives CDR1 DFQATT, CDR2 SNEGSKA (reference sequence). The DNA for the CDR3 is TGCGGGGCTGGAGCGGGAGAGACCCAGTACTTC. It encodes CGAGAGETQYF.

The chain uses TRBV29-1 and TRBJ2-1; 8 positions agree with TRBD1. CDR1 and CDR2 from the germline V gene are SQVTM and ANQGSEA. This CDR3 comprises 10 residues. V was clipped by 2 bases and J by 15 bases; unmatched bases: 3. CDR3 region: CSVERTGRFF. CDR3 sequence (DNA): TGCAGCGTTGAAAGGACAGGGCGGTTCTTC.

This clone was seen just once. This chain joins TRBV7-2 and TRBJ1-5; no clear D gene. The germline V gene encodes CDR1 SGHTA and CDR2 FQGNSA. V was pared by 1 base and J by 1 base, with 14 bases between. The CDR3 loop spans 17 amino acids. The CDR3 DNA follows: TGTGCCAGCAGCTTAGTTCCAGGCCAGTCCAGCAATCAGCCCCAGCATTTT. Protein product: CASSLVPGQSSNQPQHF.

The chain joins TRBV7-2 to TRBJ1-1; a possible D gene is TRBD1 (6 bases). Germline V gives CDR1 SGHTA, CDR2 FQGNSA. Trimming left V 3 bases short and J 1 base short, with 15 bases between. CDR3 length: 16 amino acids. The CDR3 protein is CASSFRPGASNTEAFF. CDR3 in DNA: TGTGCCAGCAGCTTTCGGCCAGGGGCCTCGAACACTGAAGCTTTCTTT.

This rearrangement joins TRBV19 to TRBJ2-3, with 7 bases aligning to TRBD1. V shed 4 bases and J 2 bases; nucleotides not matched to a gene: 3. The length of the CDR3 is 14 residues. Germline V gene data show CDR1 as LNHDA and CDR2 as SQIVND (reference sequence). CDR3 residues: CASSTQGITDTQYF. Here the CDR3 DNA reads TGTGCCAGTAGTACACAGGGGATCACAGATACGCAGTATTTT.

Here the CDR3 DNA reads TGCGCCAGCAGCTTTGACCTCTCCTACGAGCAGTACTTC. Translated: CASSFDLSYEQYF. The J gene is TRBJ2-7, the V gene TRBV5-1; D not certain. V was trimmed by 2 bases and J by 0 bases, leaving 6 bases between them. Per germline, CDR1 SGHRS and CDR2 YFSETQ. The CDR3 has 13 residues.

This chain uses TRBV11-2 with TRBJ2-7; TRBD2 matches 14 bases. This CDR3 has 16 residues. V dropped 1 base and J dropped 5; count of bases not matched to a gene: 4. Germline assignment: CDR1 SGHAT and CDR2 FQNNGV. CDR3 DNA: TGTGCCAGCAGCTTAGCGGGACTAGCGGGAGTAGACGAGCAGTACTTC. Protein: CASSLAGLAGVDEQYF.

The rearrangement links TRBV5-4 to TRBJ2-7; 7 bases are shared with TRBD2. CDR1 and CDR2 (germline): SGHNT, YYREEE (reference sequence). Trimming took 0 bases from V and 6 from J; bases not matched to a gene: 6. This CDR3 has 14 amino acids. CDR3 coding DNA: TGTGCCAGCAGCTTGGCGGGGGGTAGTGGCGAGCAGTACTTC. Residues: CASSLAGGSGEQYF.

V usage is TRBV6-6 and J usage is TRBJ2-2; D is ambiguous. V lost 6 bases and J lost 5, with 4 bases in between. The CDR3 extends over 11 amino acids. CDR1 is MNHNY and CDR2 is SVGAGI in the germline V gene (reference sequence). The CDR3 nucleotides read TGTGCCAGCAGATCTACCGGGGAGCTGTTTTTT. It yields the protein CASRSTGELFF.